This T cell receptor (beta chain) was retrieved from a study of T-cell reconstitution after alpha-beta-depleted transplantation in children. Unique molecular identifiers tagged the TCRbeta library. In TCRdb, the PCR reads were re-called with MiXCR into one record per CDR3 protein. Here the sample spans around 580,000 distinct CDR3 sequences, 25% to 30% being singletons. Worth noting for this clonotype: As yet, its antigen is unknown.

The V segment lost 5 bases and the J segment 5 bases; nucleotides outside the gene matches: 11. This CDR3 is built from 14 residues. CDR1 is DFQATT and CDR2 is SNEGSKA in the germline V gene (reference sequence). Study-level findings and limits: The study traced high day-60 TCRbeta diversity in some patients to surviving recipient T cells and thymic progenitors. One year after transplant, T-cell counts and diversity came mostly from newly produced T cells. Roughly two months post-transplant, alpha-beta T cells reportedly originated from several hundred graft clones that had expanded.

Source: PBMCs, taken before TCRalphabeta/CD19-depleted stem cell transplant. The sequence was obtained from a boy under two years old with Wiskott-Aldrich syndrome, due to receive a stem cell transplant. The rearrangement uses TRBV20-1 and TRBJ2-5; 7 bases align to TRBD2. The CDR3 reads CSARLAVAVETQYF. In nucleotides, the CDR3 is TGCAGTGCTCGGCTAGCGGTCGCTGTTGAGACCCAGTACTTC.